This T cell receptor beta chain was found in a study of blood T cell repertoires in COVID-19. CDR3 length equals 16 residues. Trimming shortened V by 6 bases and J by 1 base, and 18 bases separated the two germline ends. Germline V gene data show CDR1 as KGHSH and CDR2 as LQKENI. Assay: immunoSEQ multiplex PCR; the TCRdb copy retains only in-frame clones and omits some. The profile shows fewer than 350,000 clones, 90% of them singletons. Sequences were obtained from PBMCs or T cells enriched from blood (not recorded which). The clonotype was recovered from a woman in her late teens or twenties with acute COVID-19. The chain couples TRBV18 to TRBJ1-1; maybe TRBD1 (6 bases). CDR3 in amino acids: CASSRGTPTGNTEAFF. Here the CDR3 DNA reads TGTGCCAGCTCTCGAGGGACACCGACGGGGAACACTGAAGCTTTCTTT.